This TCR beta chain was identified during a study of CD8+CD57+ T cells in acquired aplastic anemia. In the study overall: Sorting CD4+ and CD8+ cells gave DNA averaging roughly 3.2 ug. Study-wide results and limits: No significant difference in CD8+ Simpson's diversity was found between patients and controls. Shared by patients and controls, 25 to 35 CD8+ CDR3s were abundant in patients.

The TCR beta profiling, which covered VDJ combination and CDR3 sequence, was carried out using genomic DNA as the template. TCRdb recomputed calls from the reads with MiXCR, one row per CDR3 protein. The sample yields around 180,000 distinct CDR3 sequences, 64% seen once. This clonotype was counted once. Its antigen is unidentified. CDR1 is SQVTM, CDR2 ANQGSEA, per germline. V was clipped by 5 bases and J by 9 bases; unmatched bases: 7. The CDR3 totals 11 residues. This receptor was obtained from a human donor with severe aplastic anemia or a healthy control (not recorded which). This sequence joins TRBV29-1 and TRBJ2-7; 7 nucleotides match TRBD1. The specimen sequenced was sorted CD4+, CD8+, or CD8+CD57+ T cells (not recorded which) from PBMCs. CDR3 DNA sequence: TGCAGCGTTTATGGACAGGTGGGGCAGTACTTC. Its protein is CSVYGQVGQYF.